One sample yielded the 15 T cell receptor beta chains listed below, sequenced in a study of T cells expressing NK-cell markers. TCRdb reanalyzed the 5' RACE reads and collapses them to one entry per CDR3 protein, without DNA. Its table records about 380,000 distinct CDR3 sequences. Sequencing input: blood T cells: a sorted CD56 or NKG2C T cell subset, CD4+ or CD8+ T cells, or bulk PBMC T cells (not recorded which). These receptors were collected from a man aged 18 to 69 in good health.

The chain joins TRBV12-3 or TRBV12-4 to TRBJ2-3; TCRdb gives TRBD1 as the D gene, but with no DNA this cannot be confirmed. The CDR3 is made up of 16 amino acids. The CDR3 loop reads CASSHDRAPLTDTQYF.

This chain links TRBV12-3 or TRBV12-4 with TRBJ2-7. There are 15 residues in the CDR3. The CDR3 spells CASSYSVSRSYEQYF.

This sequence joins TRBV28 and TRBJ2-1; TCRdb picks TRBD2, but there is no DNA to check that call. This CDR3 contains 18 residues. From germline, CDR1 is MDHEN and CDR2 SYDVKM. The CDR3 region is CASSFRLRDQKAFGEQFF.

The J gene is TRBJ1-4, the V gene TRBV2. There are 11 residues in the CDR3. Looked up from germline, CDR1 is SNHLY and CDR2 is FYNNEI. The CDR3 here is CASRGNGKLFF.

The chain's CDR3 is CASRARSPGELFF. The chain is built from TRBV6-1 and TRBJ2-2; the D call from TCRdb, TRBD2, cannot be confirmed without DNA. The CDR3 runs 13 residues. Germline V gene data show CDR1 as MNHNS and CDR2 as SASEGT.

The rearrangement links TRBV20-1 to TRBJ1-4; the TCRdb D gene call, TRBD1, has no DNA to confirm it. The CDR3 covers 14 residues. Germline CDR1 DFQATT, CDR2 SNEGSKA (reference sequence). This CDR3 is CSASPGGSPEKLFF.

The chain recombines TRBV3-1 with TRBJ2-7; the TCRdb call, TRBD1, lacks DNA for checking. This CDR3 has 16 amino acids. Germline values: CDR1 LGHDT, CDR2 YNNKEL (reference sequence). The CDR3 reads CASSDLGAAGHYEQYF.

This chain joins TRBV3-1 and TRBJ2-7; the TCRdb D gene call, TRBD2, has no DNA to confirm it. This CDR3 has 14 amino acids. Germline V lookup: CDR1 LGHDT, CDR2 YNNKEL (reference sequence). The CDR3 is CASSQAGGPGEQYF.

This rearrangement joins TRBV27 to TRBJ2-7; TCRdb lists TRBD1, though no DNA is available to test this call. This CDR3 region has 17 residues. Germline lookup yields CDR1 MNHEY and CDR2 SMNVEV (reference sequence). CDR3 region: CASSPHHRGDYFYEQYF.

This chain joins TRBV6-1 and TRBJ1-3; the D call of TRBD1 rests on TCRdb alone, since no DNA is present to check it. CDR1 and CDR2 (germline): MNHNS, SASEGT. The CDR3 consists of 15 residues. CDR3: CASSKQGAMGNTIYF.

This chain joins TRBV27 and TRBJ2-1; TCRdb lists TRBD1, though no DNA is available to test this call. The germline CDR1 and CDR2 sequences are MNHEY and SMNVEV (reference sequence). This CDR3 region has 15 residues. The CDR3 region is CASSLLWGGAVEQFF.

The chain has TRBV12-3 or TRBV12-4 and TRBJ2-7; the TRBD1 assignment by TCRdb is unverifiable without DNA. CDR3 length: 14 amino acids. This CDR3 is CASSPIGQTYEQYF.

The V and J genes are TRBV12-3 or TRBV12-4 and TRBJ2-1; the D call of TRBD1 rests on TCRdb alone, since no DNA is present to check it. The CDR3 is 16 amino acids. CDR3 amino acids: CASRTGGESSYNEQFF.

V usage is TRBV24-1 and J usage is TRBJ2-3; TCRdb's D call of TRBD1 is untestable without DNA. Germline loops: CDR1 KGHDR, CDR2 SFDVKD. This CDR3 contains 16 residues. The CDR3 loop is CATSGTTGESTDTQYF.

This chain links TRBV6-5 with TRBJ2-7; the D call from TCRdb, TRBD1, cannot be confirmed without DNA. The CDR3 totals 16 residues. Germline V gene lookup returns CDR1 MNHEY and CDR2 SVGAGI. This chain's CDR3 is CASSYKGGALSYEQYF.